The entry that follows covers one T cell receptor (beta chain) sequence. The sample comes from a study of T cell changes during pregnancy in multiple sclerosis. Clones were read by immunoSEQ multiplex PCR, and TCRdb kept only the in-frame ones, dropping some. The sample yields just under 100,000 clones, approximately 94% seen once. V was cut by 7 bases and J by 7 bases, with 19 bases left in between. This CDR3 is 14 amino acids long. CDR1 and CDR2 (germline): MNHNY, SVGAGI (reference sequence). The specimen was peripheral blood, collected after pregnancy. The receptor was isolated from a female donor with multiple sclerosis, enrolled in a pregnancy study. This sequence joins TRBV6-6 and TRBJ1-1; D possibly corresponds to TRBD1 (6 bases). The CDR3 region is CASTRSGRGSEAFF. CDR3 nucleotide sequence: TGTGCCAGCACCCGATCGGGCAGGGGCAGTGAAGCTTTCTTT.